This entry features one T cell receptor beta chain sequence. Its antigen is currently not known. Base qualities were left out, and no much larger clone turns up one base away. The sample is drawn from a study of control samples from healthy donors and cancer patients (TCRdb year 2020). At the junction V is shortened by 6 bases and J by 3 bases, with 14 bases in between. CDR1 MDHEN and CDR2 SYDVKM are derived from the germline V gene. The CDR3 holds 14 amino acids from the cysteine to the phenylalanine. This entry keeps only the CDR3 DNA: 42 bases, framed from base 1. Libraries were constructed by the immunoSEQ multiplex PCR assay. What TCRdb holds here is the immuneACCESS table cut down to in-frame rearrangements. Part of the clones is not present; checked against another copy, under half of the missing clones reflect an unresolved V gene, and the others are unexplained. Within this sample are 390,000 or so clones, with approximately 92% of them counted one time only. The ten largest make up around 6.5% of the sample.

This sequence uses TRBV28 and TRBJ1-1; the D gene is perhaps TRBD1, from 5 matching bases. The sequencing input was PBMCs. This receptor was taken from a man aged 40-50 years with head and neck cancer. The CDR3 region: CASRTRGVDTEAFF. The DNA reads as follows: TGTGCCAGCAGGACGCGAGGGGTCGACACTGAAGCTTTCTTT. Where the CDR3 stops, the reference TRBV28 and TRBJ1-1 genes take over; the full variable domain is DVKVTQSSRYLVKRTGEKVFLECVQDMDHENMFWYRQDPGLGLRLIYFSYDVKMKEKGDIPEGYSVSREKKERFSLILESASTNQTSMYLCASRTRGVDTEAFFGQGTRLTVV.